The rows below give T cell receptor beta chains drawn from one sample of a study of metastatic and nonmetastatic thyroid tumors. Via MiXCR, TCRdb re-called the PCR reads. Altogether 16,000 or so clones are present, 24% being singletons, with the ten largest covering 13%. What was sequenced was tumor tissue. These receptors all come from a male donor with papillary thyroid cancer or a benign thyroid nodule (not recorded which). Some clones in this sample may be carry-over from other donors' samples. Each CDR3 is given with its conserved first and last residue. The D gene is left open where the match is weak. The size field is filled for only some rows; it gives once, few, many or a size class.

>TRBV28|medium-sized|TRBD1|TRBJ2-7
CASSKYGQGVPYEQYF
TGTGCCAGCAGTAAATACGGACAGGGCGTACCCTACGAGCAGTACTTC
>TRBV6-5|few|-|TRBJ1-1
CASSYTGLRDTEAFF
TGTGCCAGCAGTTACACCGGACTTCGGGACACTGAAGCTTTCTTT
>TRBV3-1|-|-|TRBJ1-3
CASSQDSLNTIYF
TGTGCCAGCAGCCAAGATAGCCTTAACACCATATATTTT
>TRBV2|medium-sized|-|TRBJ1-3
CASKLISGNTIYF
TGTGCCAGCAAGTTGATCTCTGGAAACACCATATATTTT
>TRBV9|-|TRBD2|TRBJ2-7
CASSVVSGGREQYF
TGTGCCAGCAGCGTAGTCAGCGGGGGCAGGGAGCAGTACTTC
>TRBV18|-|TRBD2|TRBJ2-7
CASSPGASGYSYEQYF
TGTGCCAGCTCACCCGGGGCTAGCGGGTACTCCTACGAGCAGTACTTC
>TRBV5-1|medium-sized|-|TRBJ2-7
CASSLVQGRSYEQYF
TGCGCCAGCAGCTTGGTACAGGGTCGATCCTACGAGCAGTACTTC
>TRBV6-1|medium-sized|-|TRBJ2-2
CASRELGRITTGELFF
TGTGCCAGCAGGGAATTAGGACGGATAACCACCGGGGAGCTGTTTTTT
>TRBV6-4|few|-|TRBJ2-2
CASSDSSGKGTELFF
TGTGCCAGCAGTGACTCGAGTGGAAAGGGAACGGAGCTGTTTTTT
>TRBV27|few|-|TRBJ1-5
CASSLAGRGGDQPQHF
TGTGCCAGCAGTTTGGCGGGCAGGGGAGGGGATCAGCCCCAGCATTTT
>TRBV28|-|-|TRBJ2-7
CASSFQGFSYEQYF
TGTGCCAGCAGTTTCCAAGGTTTCTCCTACGAGCAGTACTTC
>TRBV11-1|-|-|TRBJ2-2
CASSLLAPTNTGELFF
TGTGCCAGCAGCTTACTAGCGCCCACGAACACCGGGGAGCTGTTTTTT
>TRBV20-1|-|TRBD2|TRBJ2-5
CSANLAGEYTQYF
TGCAGTGCTAATTTGGCGGGAGAATATACCCAGTACTTC
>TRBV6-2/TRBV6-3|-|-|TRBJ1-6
CASSYRPRAESPLHF
TGTGCCAGCAGTTACCGGCCCCGGGCTGAGTCACCCCTCCACTTT
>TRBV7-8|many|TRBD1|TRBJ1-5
CASSLDRTGAGQPQHF
TGTGCCAGCAGCTTAGATCGGACAGGGGCTGGCCAGCCCCAGCATTTT
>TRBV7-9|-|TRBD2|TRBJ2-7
CASSLWEGEQYF
TGTGCCAGCAGCTTATGGGAGGGCGAGCAGTACTTC
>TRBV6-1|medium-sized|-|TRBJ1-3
CASSWESSGNTIYF
TGTGCCAGCTCATGGGAAAGCTCTGGAAACACCATATATTTT
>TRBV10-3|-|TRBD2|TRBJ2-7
CPSGLVAIATGGEQYF
TGTCCCTCCGGCCTCGTGGCGATTGCCACGGGGGGGGAGCAGTACTTC
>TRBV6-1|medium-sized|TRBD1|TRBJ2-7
CASSEDGTGNYEQYF
TGTGCCAGCAGTGAAGACGGGACAGGGAACTACGAGCAGTACTTC
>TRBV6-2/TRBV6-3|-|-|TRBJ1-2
CASSYSSRRGYGYTF
TGTGCCAGCAGTTACTCCTCCCGCCGGGGCTATGGCTACACCTTC
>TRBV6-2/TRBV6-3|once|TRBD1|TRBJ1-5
CASSPRTGGGVHSNYPQHF
TGTGCCAGCAGTCCACGGACAGGGGGCGGAGTGCATAGCAATTATCCCCAGCATTTT
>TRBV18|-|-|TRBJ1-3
CASSPGQTSSGNTIYF
TGTGCCAGCTCACCCGGACAGACCAGCTCTGGAAACACCATATATTTT
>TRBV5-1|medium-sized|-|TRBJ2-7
CASSPAVRYEQYF
TGCGCCAGCAGCCCGGCGGTACGGTACGAGCAGTACTTC
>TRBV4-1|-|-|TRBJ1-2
CASSQMRAGKGYGYTF
TGCGCCAGCAGCCAAATGAGAGCGGGAAAGGGCTATGGCTACACCTTC
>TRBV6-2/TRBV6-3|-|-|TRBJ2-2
CASSYDSGTGELFF
TGTGCCAGCAGTTACGACAGTGGAACCGGGGAGCTGTTTTTT
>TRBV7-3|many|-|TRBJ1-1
CASSLNTGAEAFF
TGTGCCAGCAGCTTAAACACGGGTGCTGAAGCTTTCTTT
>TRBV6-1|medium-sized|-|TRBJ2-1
CASRPSIDRGGFF
TGTGCCAGCAGACCCTCAATCGACAGAGGAGGGTTCTTC
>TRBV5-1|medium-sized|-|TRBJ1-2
CASSPRRGYGYTF
TGCGCCAGCAGCCCCCGGAGGGGTTATGGCTACACCTTC
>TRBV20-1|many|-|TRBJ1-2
CSARDRRVNNYGYTF
TGCAGTGCTAGAGATAGGAGGGTGAATAACTATGGCTACACCTTC
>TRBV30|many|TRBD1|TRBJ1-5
CAWSVRDRGFGQPQHF
TGTGCCTGGAGTGTACGGGACAGGGGTTTTGGTCAGCCCCAGCATTTT
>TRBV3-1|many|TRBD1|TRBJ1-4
CASSPGTVATNEKLFF
TGTGCCAGCAGCCCAGGGACAGTCGCAACTAATGAAAAACTGTTTTTT
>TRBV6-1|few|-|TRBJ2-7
CASSPRSPPYEQYF
TGTGCCAGCAGTCCCCGGTCCCCACCCTACGAGCAGTACTTC
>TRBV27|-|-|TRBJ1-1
CASSSLAGGMRIF
TGTGCCAGCAGTTCCTTGGCGGGGGGAATGAGGATCTTT
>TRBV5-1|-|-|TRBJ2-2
CASSPGLGGTGELFF
TGCGCCAGCAGCCCCGGACTAGGGGGCACCGGGGAGCTGTTTTTT
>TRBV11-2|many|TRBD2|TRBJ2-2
CASSLVPGGGATGELFF
TGTGCCAGCAGCTTAGTCCCGGGGGGAGGGGCCACCGGGGAGCTGTTTTTT
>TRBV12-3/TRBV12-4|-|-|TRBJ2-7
CASSKGRYEQYF
TGTGCCAGCAGCAAGGGACGGTACGAGCAGTACTTC
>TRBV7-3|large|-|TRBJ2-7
CASSQGGQGHEQYF
TGTGCCAGCAGCCAAGGAGGGCAGGGCCACGAGCAGTACTTC
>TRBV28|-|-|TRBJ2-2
CASTQDRESSRELFF
TGTGCCAGCACCCAGGACCGGGAAAGCTCCCGGGAGCTGTTTTTT
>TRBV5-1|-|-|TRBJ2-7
CASRVDSTRYEQYF
TGCGCCAGCAGGGTTGACAGCACCCGCTACGAGCAGTACTTC
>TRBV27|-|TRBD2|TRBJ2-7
CASSPAGTSGTYEQYF
TGTGCCAGCAGCCCGGCCGGGACTAGCGGGACCTACGAGCAGTACTTC
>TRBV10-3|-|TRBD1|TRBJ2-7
CAISATQGVQYF
TGTGCCATCAGTGCTACACAGGGGGTGCAGTACTTC
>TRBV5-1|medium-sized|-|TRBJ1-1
CASSRHQGLGTEAFF
TGCGCCAGCAGCCGCCACCAGGGGTTAGGCACTGAAGCTTTCTTT
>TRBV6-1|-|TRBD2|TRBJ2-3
CASSDTSGTDTQYF
TGTGCCAGCAGTGACACTAGCGGGACAGATACGCAGTATTTT
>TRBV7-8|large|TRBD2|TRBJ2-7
CASSFLAGEASYEQYF
TGTGCCAGCAGCTTTCTAGCGGGAGAAGCCTCATACGAGCAGTACTTC
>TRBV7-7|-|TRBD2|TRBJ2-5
CASILARRGGGETQYF
TGTGCTAGCATCTTAGCTCGGCGGGGGGGCGGAGAGACCCAGTACTTC
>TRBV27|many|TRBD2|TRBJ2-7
CASSQAEGTSGAPYEQYF
TGTGCCAGCAGTCAGGCCGAGGGGACTAGCGGAGCCCCTTACGAGCAGTACTTC
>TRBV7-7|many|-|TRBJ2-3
CASSFQVTDTQYF
TGTGCTAGCAGCTTCCAGGTCACAGATACGCAGTATTTT
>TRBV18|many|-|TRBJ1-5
CASSPEGNQPQHF
TGTGCCAGCTCACCTGAGGGCAATCAGCCCCAGCATTTT
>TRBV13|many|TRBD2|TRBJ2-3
CASSLLTGLADDTDTQYF
TGTGCCAGCAGCTTACTCACGGGACTAGCGGACGACACAGATACGCAGTATTTT
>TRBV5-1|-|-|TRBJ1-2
CASSLDREEGSTF
TGCGCCAGCAGCTTGGACAGGGAGGAGGGATCCACCTTC
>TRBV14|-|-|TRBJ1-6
CASSQVGGNSPLHF
TGTGCCAGCAGCCAAGTTGGCGGTAATTCACCCCTCCACTTT
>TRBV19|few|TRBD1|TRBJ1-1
CASSKTGRTEAFF
TGTGCCAGTAGTAAGACAGGGAGGACTGAAGCTTTCTTT
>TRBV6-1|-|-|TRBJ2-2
CATGAGELFF
TGTGCCACCGGCGCCGGGGAGCTGTTTTTT
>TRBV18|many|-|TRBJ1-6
CASSLGRYNSPLHF
TGTGCCAGCTCACTCGGGAGATATAATTCACCCCTCCACTTT
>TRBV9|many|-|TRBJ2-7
CASSEGLSYEQYF
TGTGCCAGCAGCGAGGGTCTCTCCTACGAGCAGTACTTC
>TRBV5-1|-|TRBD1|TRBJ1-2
CASSPGQGMSYGYTF
TGCGCCAGCAGCCCTGGACAGGGAATGAGCTATGGCTACACCTTC
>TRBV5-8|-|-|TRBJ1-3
CASSLVGRVAGNTIYF
TGTGCCAGCAGCTTGGTGGGCAGGGTGGCTGGAAACACCATATATTTT